This T cell receptor beta chain is from a study of blood T cell repertoires in COVID-19. Original processing methods: Amplification with reference gene primers provided the estimates of nucleated cell counts. Libraries were prepared by immunoSEQ multiplex PCR; TCRdb keeps only in-frame clonotypes and omits some of them. That table is the source of V, J and clone size, and D and trimming were worked out from the DNA. The table lists about 110,000 clones, around 85% of them singletons. With 0 bases removed from V and 0 bases from J, the gap between germline ends came to 15 bases. CDR1 and CDR2 from the germline V gene are ENHRY and SYGVKD. The CDR3 covers 19 residues.

This sequence joins TRBV10-3 and TRBJ2-6, with D perhaps TRBD1 (5 bases). The sample comprised peripheral blood. This TCR was sampled from an older woman with COVID-19, enrolled during active disease. The CDR3 DNA reads as TGTGCCATCAGTGAGTCTGGTGGCAGGGCCAGCTCTGGGGCCAACGTCCTGACTTTC. It is translated as CAISESGGRASSGANVLTF.